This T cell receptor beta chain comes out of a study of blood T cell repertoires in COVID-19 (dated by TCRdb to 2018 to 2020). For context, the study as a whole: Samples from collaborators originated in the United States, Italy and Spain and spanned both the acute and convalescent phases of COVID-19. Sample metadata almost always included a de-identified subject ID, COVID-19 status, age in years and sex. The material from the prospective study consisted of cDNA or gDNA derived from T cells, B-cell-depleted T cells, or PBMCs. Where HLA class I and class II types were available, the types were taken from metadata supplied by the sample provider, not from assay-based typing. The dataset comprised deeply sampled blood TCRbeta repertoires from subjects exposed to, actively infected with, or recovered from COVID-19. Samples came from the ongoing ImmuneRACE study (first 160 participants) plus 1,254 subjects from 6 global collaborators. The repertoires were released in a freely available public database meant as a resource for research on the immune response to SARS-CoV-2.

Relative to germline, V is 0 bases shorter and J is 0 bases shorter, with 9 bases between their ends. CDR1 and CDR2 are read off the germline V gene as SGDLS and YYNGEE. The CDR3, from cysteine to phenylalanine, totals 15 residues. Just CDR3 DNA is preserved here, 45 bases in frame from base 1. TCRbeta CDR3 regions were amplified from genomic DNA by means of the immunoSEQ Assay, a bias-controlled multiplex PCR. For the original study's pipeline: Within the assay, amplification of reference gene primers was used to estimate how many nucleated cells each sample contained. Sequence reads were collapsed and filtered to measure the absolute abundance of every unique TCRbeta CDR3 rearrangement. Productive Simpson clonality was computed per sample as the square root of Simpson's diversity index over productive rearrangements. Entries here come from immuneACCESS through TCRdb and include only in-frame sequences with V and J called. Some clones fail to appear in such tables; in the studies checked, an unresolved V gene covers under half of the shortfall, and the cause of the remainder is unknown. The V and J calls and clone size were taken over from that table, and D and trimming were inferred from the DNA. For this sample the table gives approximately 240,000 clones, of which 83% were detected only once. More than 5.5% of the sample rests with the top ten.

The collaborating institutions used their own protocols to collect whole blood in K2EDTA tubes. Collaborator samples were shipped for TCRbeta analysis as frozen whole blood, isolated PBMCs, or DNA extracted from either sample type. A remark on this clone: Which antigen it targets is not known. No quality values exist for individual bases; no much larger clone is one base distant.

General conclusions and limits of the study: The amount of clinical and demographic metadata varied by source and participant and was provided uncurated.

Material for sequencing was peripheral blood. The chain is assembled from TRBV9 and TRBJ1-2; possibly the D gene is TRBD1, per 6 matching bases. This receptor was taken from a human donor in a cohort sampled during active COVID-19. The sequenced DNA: TGTGCCAGCAGCGTAGGGGCAGGGGCTAACTATGGCTACACCTTC. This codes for CASSVGAGANYGYTF. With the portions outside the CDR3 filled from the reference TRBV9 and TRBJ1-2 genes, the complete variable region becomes DSGVTQTPKHLITATGQRVTLRCSPRSGDLSVYWYQQSLDQGLQFLIQYYNGEERAKGNILERFSAQQFPDLHSELNLSSLELGDSALYFCASSVGAGANYGYTFGSGTRLTVV.